Listed here are 18 T cell receptor beta chains from one sample, sequenced in a study of blood T cells in healthy people across ages. A second PCR, run for about 6 to 11 cycles, used a sample-barcoded 5' primer plus a J-beta primer mix. TCRdb re-called the 5' RACE reads with MiXCR, one entry per CDR3 protein. The sample includes approximately 690,000 distinct CDR3 sequences, 40% to 45% of them seen just once. Sequenced input: blood. The receptors were sampled from a man at least 80 years old in good health.

The J gene is TRBJ2-3, the V gene TRBV28; 9 bases fit TRBD2. The trim removed 4 bases at V and 2 bases at J, leaving 7 bases unmatched. Germline assignment: CDR1 MDHEN and CDR2 SYDVKM. CDR3 length: 16 amino acids. CDR3 loop: CASSSLAGVDTDTQYF. CDR3 DNA sequence: TGTGCCAGCAGTTCCTTAGCGGGAGTAGACACAGATACGCAGTATTTT. Filled out from reference TRBV28 and TRBJ2-3, the complete variable domain reads DVKVTQSSRYLVKRTGEKVFLECVQDMDHENMFWYRQDPGLGLRLIYFSYDVKMKEKGDIPEGYSVSREKKERFSLILESASTNQTSMYLCASSSLAGVDTDTQYFGPGTRLTVL.

The V call is TRBV5-1, the J call TRBJ1-1; D is perhaps TRBD1 (5 bases). Trimming pared 0 bases from V and 1 base from J, leaving 10 bases between. CDR3 size: 15 residues. Germline V gene sequence: CDR1 SGHRS, CDR2 YFSETQ. CDR3 sequence reads: CASSLEGRENTEAFF. Here the CDR3 DNA reads TGCGCCAGCAGCTTGGAAGGCAGGGAGAACACTGAAGCTTTCTTT. Complete variable domain (other parts from reference TRBV5-1 and TRBJ1-1): KAGVTQTPRYLIKTRGQQVTLSCSPISGHRSVSWYQQTPGQGLQFLFEYFSETQRNKGNFPGRFSGRQFSNSRSEMNVSTLELGDSALYLCASSLEGRENTEAFFGQGTRLTVV.

The chain couples TRBV30 to TRBJ1-2, with TRBD1 identical over 9 bases. V lost 3 bases and J lost 6; bases outside the gene matches: 11. The CDR3 has 15 residues. The germline V gene has CDR1 GTSNPN and CDR2 SVGIG (reference sequence). The CDR3 nucleotides read TGTGCCTGGAGGGGGAGGGGACAGGGAAACCATGGCTACACCTTC. Translation gives CAWRGRGQGNHGYTF.

V and J are TRBV7-2 and TRBJ1-1, with 7 bases matching TRBD1. The CDR3 spans 17 residues. V was clipped by 5 bases and J by 0 bases; unmatched bases: 12. Germline CDR1 SGHTA, CDR2 FQGNSA. CDR3 loop: CASSRKLTGVVNTEAFF. The CDR3 DNA reads as TGTGCCAGCAGCCGAAAACTCACAGGGGTTGTGAACACTGAAGCTTTCTTT.

This chain uses TRBV6-1 with TRBJ1-2; 7 positions match TRBD1. The CDR3 covers 20 residues. With V trimmed by 6 bases and J by 0 bases, 22 bases remained unmatched. Germline CDR1 and CDR2: MNHNS and SASEGT. CDR3 in amino acids: CASRKYSGQPYPLSNYGYTF. Here the CDR3 DNA reads TGTGCCAGCAGAAAATATTCGGGACAGCCCTACCCACTATCTAACTATGGCTACACCTTC.

J is TRBJ2-3 and V is TRBV7-2; TRBD2 might be the D (6 bases). CDR1 and CDR2 (germline): SGHTA, FQGNSA. The CDR3 totals 15 residues. Trimming stripped 2 bases from V and 6 bases from J, with 15 bases between. CDR3 region: CASSLLALGRDTQYF. The CDR3 region has the DNA TGTGCCAGCAGCTTACTAGCGCTAGGCCGCGATACGCAGTATTTT.

The chain couples TRBV7-2 to TRBJ2-5; 7 bases map to TRBD2. With the DNA end fitting TRBJ2-1 better, the J assignment may be wrong. In germline, CDR1 is SGHTA, CDR2 FQGNSA. The CDR3 contains 15 residues. In nucleotides, the CDR3 is TGTGCCAGCATATCGGCGGGGGTGTACCAAGAGACCCAGTTCTTC. As protein: CASISAGVYQETQFF.

Details on this clonotype: This may be a read error, as it is one base from a much larger clone. This chain connects TRBV6-5 to TRBJ2-5, with D maybe TRBD2 (6 bases). The CDR3 extends over 14 amino acids. Between the trimmed V and J ends, which lost 2 bases and 2 bases, there was a span of 9 bases. Germline V lookup: CDR1 MNHEY, CDR2 SVGAGI. Written as DNA, the CDR3 is TGTGCCAGCAGTTACGGGGAGGCTCAAGAGACCCAGTACTTC. It translates to CASSYGEAQETQYF.

This clonotype was seen a few times. The CDR3 region is CASSVSSVGETQYF. DNA of the CDR3: TGTGCCAGCAGCGTTAGCTCGGTCGGGGAGACCCAGTACTTC. The rearrangement joins TRBV9 to TRBJ2-5, with unresolved D. V gave up 2 bases and J gave up 5 bases, with 13 bases separating them. The CDR3 is made up of 14 amino acids. The germline gives CDR1 SGDLS, CDR2 YYNGEE. The whole variable domain, filled in from reference TRBV9 and TRBJ2-5, reads DSGVTQTPKHLITATGQRVTLRCSPRSGDLSVYWYQQSLDQGLQFLIQYYNGEERAKGNILERFSAQQFPDLHSELNLSSLELGDSALYFCASSVSSVGETQYFGPGTRLLVL.

This clonotype was observed a handful of times. V usage is TRBV6-5 and J usage is TRBJ1-1, with 9 bases lining up with TRBD1. Germline assignment: CDR1 MNHEY and CDR2 SVGAGI. Unmatched junction bases numbered 6, after V lost 4 bases and J lost 0 bases. The CDR3 is 16 residues long. The CDR3 loop reads CASSSRNRGLNTEAFF. The CDR3 nucleotides read TGTGCCAGCAGTTCCCGAAACAGGGGGCTGAACACTGAAGCTTTCTTT.

This clonotype was recorded at least ten times. This sequence joins TRBV7-2 and TRBJ2-1, with 8 bases that match TRBD1. Per the germline V gene, CDR1 is SGHTA and CDR2 is FQGNSA. The CDR3 is made up of 15 amino acids. Trimming at V came to 6 bases and at J to 1 base, leaving 5 bases not matched to a gene. CDR3 in amino acids: CASRAGTGSYNEQFF. The CDR3 DNA reads as TGTGCCAGCAGGGCCGGGACAGGTTCCTACAATGAGCAGTTCTTC. Drawing the rest from reference TRBV7-2 and TRBJ2-1, the complete variable domain is GAGVSQSPSNKVTEKGKDVELRCDPISGHTALYWYRQSLGQGLEFLIYFQGNSAPDKSGLPSDRFSAERTGGSVSTLTIQRTQQEDSAVYLCASRAGTGSYNEQFFGPGTRLTVL.

As regards this clonotype: The junction differs from germline at one of its ends, possibly a read error. The chain recombines TRBV12-3 or TRBV12-4 with TRBJ2-1, with 7 bases that match TRBD2. The CDR3 extends over 16 amino acids. CDR3: CASSLVGGSSYNGQFF. For the CDR3, the DNA is TGTGCCAGCAGTTTAGTTGGCGGGAGCTCCTACAATGGGCAGTTCTTC.

This chain uses TRBV6-6 with TRBJ1-1, with TRBD1 identical over 7 bases. The CDR3 extends over 14 amino acids. The ends lost 4 bases at V and 1 base at J; junction bases unmatched: 3. CDR1 and CDR2 from the germline V gene are MNHNY and SVGAGI (reference sequence). The CDR3 DNA follows: TGTGCCAGCAGTTGGGGACAGCCGAACACTGAAGCTTTCTTT. This encodes CASSWGQPNTEAFF.

This clonotype showed up just a few times. The V and J genes are TRBV9 and TRBJ1-1; 8 bases agree with TRBD1. Germline V gene data show CDR1 as SGDLS and CDR2 as YYNGEE. The V and J ends lost 0 bases and 5 bases, in that order; junction bases with no gene match: 9. This CDR3 is 16 amino acids long. The CDR3 region has the DNA TGTGCCAGCAGCGTAGTTCCCCGGACAGGGCGGACTGAAGCTTTCTTT. It yields the protein CASSVVPRTGRTEAFF.

The chain joins TRBV6-2 or TRBV6-3 to TRBJ2-1; 7 nucleotides align to TRBD2. In germline, CDR1 is MNHEY, CDR2 SVGEGT. The CDR3 is 16 residues long. Trimming at V came to 2 bases and at J to 4 bases, leaving 8 bases not matched to a gene. CDR3 in amino acids: CASSYDLLAVYNEQFF. CDR3 bases: TGTGCCAGCAGTTACGACTTGCTAGCGGTATACAATGAGCAGTTCTTC.

This clonotype was seen a few times. The CDR3 protein is CASSYSRDRAWTEAFF. CDR3 nucleotides: TGTGCCAGCAGTTACTCCAGGGACAGGGCGTGGACTGAAGCTTTCTTT. The chain is built from TRBV6-2 or TRBV6-3 and TRBJ1-1, with 9 bases that match TRBD1. The junction had 7 bases not matched to a gene; V was cut back by 0 bases and J by 5 bases. There are 16 residues in the CDR3. Germline V gives CDR1 MNHEY, CDR2 SVGEGT.

The V and J genes are TRBV28 and TRBJ2-7, with 7 positions matching TRBD2. J lost 1 base, V lost 2 bases, and 5 bases had no gene match. Per germline, CDR1 MDHEN and CDR2 SYDVKM. CDR3 length: 15 residues. CDR3 sequence (DNA): TGTGCCAGCAGTTTACCAGGGACTAAGTCCTACGAGCAGTACTTC. This translates into CASSLPGTKSYEQYF. Looking up the rest from reference TRBV28 and TRBJ2-7 gives the full variable domain: DVKVTQSSRYLVKRTGEKVFLECVQDMDHENMFWYRQDPGLGLRLIYFSYDVKMKEKGDIPEGYSVSREKKERFSLILESASTNQTSMYLCASSLPGTKSYEQYFGPGTRLTVT.

The chain has TRBV7-2 and TRBJ2-1; TRBD2 aligns across 9 bases. The end of the DNA fits TRBJ2-7 better, so the J call may be wrong. The CDR3 is made up of 17 amino acids. CDR1 is SGHTA, CDR2 FQGNSA, per germline. The CDR3 bases are TGTGCCAGCGGCGGGAGGGTCCAGGGAGGATCCTACAATGAGCAGTACTTC. As protein: CASGGRVQGGSYNEQYF.